This TCR beta chain was documented in a study of T cells in Graves' hyperthyroidism and ophthalmopathy. Amplification of TCR beta CDR3 regions used RNA as the template. Initially, a first-round RT-PCR of the TCR CDR3 employed the HTBI primer set. TCRdb re-derived calls from the multiplex PCR reads in MiXCR, one entry per CDR3 protein. The table has a few hundred thousand distinct CDR3 sequences, 46% seen once. On this clonotype: Its antigen is not identified.

Study-level results: Most clonotypes expanded in thyroid above 0.001 were likewise present in blood.

CDR1 and CDR2 from the germline V gene are DFQATT and SNEGSKA (reference sequence). CDR3 length: 15 amino acids. V gave up 2 bases and J gave up 4 bases; unmatched junction bases: 5. Patients showing uncontrolled infection, other autoimmune disease, pregnancy or lactation were ineligible. The rearrangement uses TRBV20-1 and TRBJ2-5, with 12 nucleotides matching TRBD2. The clonotype was recovered from a woman aged 18 to 35 with Graves' hyperthyroidism. Sequencing used peripheral blood or thyroid tissue (not recorded which). Written as DNA, the CDR3 is TGCAGTGCTAGATTTTCGGGACTAGCGGGAGAGACCCAGTACTTC. As protein: CSARFSGLAGETQYF.